The 27 T cell receptor beta chains below were found in one sample sequenced in a study of response to subunit inactivated influenza vaccine. TCRdb called the RT-PCR reads again in MiXCR, with one record for every CDR3 protein. This table has hundreds of thousands of distinct CDR3 sequences, about 14% appearing once. The sequencing here drew on PBMCs from blood, taken less than 15 days before vaccination. The source of these receptors is a man aged 45-65 years who received an inactivated influenza vaccine.

This clonotype was counted between two and nine times. The chain recombines TRBV6-5 with TRBJ2-7; possible D gene TRBD1, 6 bases. The CDR3 totals 13 residues. Germline V gene lookup returns CDR1 MNHEY and CDR2 SVGAGI. V lost 2 bases, J lost 5 bases, and 10 bases lay in between. CDR3 amino acids: CASSYTGLHEQYF. Written as DNA, the CDR3 is TGTGCCAGCAGTTACACAGGGTTGCACGAGCAGTACTTC.

This clonotype came up a few times. V is TRBV27 and J is TRBJ2-7; TRBD1 matches at 9 bases. Trimming cost V 5 bases and J 4 bases; bases outside gene matches: 6. The CDR3 totals 14 residues. Germline CDR1 and CDR2: MNHEY and SMNVEV (reference sequence). The CDR3 DNA reads as TGTGCCAGCAGTCCGTCGACAGGGGGGTACGAGCAGTACTTC. Translated, it gives CASSPSTGGYEQYF.

This clonotype was counted between two and nine times. This chain connects TRBV5-5 to TRBJ1-4; TRBD1 is a possible D gene (5 bases). This CDR3 is 17 amino acids long. Per germline, CDR1 SGHKS and CDR2 YYEKEE (reference sequence). V lost 5 bases to trimming and J lost 5 bases, with 22 bases between them. CDR3 nucleotides: TGTGCCAGCAGTTCCGGGACGAACGCGTGGGGGAATGAAAAACTGTTTTTT. Protein sequence: CASSSGTNAWGNEKLFF.

V gene TRBV5-1 combines with J gene TRBJ2-3; D remains unclear. This CDR3 comprises 16 residues. Germline-derived CDR1 and CDR2 are SGHRS and YFSETQ. The V end lost 0 bases, the J end lost 3 bases, and 14 bases lay between the germline ends. CDR3 in DNA: TGCGCCAGCAGCTTGGGCCTCTCACAAGGGACAGATACGCAGTATTTT. It yields the protein CASSLGLSQGTDTQYF. Using reference TRBV5-1 and TRBJ2-3 for the parts outside the CDR3, the full variable domain is KAGVTQTPRYLIKTRGQQVTLSCSPISGHRSVSWYQQTPGQGLQFLFEYFSETQRNKGNFPGRFSGRQFSNSRSEMNVSTLELGDSALYLCASSLGLSQGTDTQYFGPGTRLTVL.

This clonotype was seen a few times. V is TRBV7-9 and J is TRBJ2-3; D unresolved. Germline-derived CDR1 and CDR2 are SEHNR and FQNEAQ (reference sequence). Deletions cut 1 base from V and 2 bases from J, with 13 bases between. The length of the CDR3 is 16 residues. The CDR3 coding sequence is TGTGCCAGCAGCTTAGTTGACCTCTCAGCCACAGATACGCAGTATTTT. Its translation: CASSLVDLSATDTQYF.

The V call is TRBV11-2, the J call TRBJ1-1; the D is unclear. Germline values: CDR1 SGHAT, CDR2 FQNNGV. Trimming took off 3 bases at V and 0 bases at J, with 11 bases between the two ends. This CDR3 spans 15 amino acids. Here the CDR3 reads CASSLAVSMNTEAFF. The CDR3 bases are TGTGCCAGCAGCTTGGCGGTCAGCATGAACACTGAAGCTTTCTTT.

A few counts support this clonotype. The chain is built from TRBV20-1 and TRBJ2-1, with 12 bases identical to TRBD2. The V segment lost 0 bases and the J segment 8 bases; nucleotides outside the gene matches: 5. The CDR3 length is 15 residues. Germline CDR1 DFQATT, CDR2 SNEGSKA (reference sequence). As DNA, the CDR3 is TGCAGTGCTAGAGAAACCCTAGCGGGAGGGCATGAGCAGTTCTTC. It yields the protein CSARETLAGGHEQFF.

The CDR3 reads CASSVEAGYHEQYF. The CDR3 coding sequence is TGTGCCAGCAGCGTAGAAGCAGGGTACCACGAGCAGTACTTC. The V gene is TRBV9, the J gene TRBJ2-7, with a weak D call TRBD1 (5 bases). The germline gives CDR1 SGDLS, CDR2 YYNGEE. V was shortened by 0 bases and J by 5 bases, with 12 bases between the two germline ends. This CDR3 spans 14 amino acids.

The chain uses TRBV7-2 and TRBJ2-3, with a possible D match to TRBD2 (7 bases). The germline CDR1 and CDR2 sequences are SGHTA and FQGNSA. This CDR3 contains 12 residues. V was cut by 5 bases and J by 10 bases, with 13 bases left in between. The CDR3 DNA reads as TGTGCCAGCAGCGCACTAGGGGGGGCGCAGTATTTT. Encoded protein: CASSALGGAQYF.

V is TRBV7-8 and J is TRBJ2-5; 7 nucleotides match TRBD1. Germline CDR1 and CDR2: SGHVS and FQNEAQ. The CDR3 runs to 15 residues. V gave up 5 bases and J gave up 5 bases; unmatched junction bases: 11. The CDR3 is CASSNRDRGEETQYF. CDR3 nucleotides: TGTGCCAGCAGCAACCGGGACAGAGGGGAGGAGACCCAGTACTTC.

This chain joins TRBV12-3 or TRBV12-4 and TRBJ2-5, with D maybe TRBD1 (5 bases). V was cut by 3 bases and J by 0 bases, with 8 bases left in between. This CDR3 is built from 14 residues. CDR3 DNA sequence: TGTGCCAGCAGTTTTAGGACACACCAAGAGACCCAGTACTTC. It is translated as CASSFRTHQETQYF.

This chain joins TRBV7-9 and TRBJ2-7, with no clear D. The CDR3 sequence is 14 residues long. V lost 5 bases to trimming and J lost 2 bases, with 13 bases between them. Germline V gene data show CDR1 as SEHNR and CDR2 as FQNEAQ (reference sequence). CDR3 sequence: CASSEVRKPYEQYF. The DNA of the CDR3 is TGTGCCAGCAGCGAAGTAAGAAAACCCTACGAGCAGTACTTC.

This clonotype was counted only a few times. The chain combines TRBV6-1 with TRBJ1-2, with 9 bases fitting TRBD1. After removal of 6 bases from V and 8 bases from J, the junction contained 7 bases not matched to a gene. The CDR3 spans 13 residues. The germline gives CDR1 MNHNS, CDR2 SASEGT. CDR3 DNA: TGTGCCAGCAGGGACTTCGGGACAGGGGGCTACACCTTC. It specifies CASRDFGTGGYTF.

This clonotype was detected only a few times. The chain couples TRBV18 to TRBJ1-1; weak D call: TRBD1 (5 bases). From germline, CDR1 is KGHSH and CDR2 LQKENI. CDR3 size: 15 residues. Trimming cost V 3 bases and J 3 bases, with 14 bases left between them. DNA for the CDR3: TGTGCCAGCTCACCCAACCAGGGTCTAGACACTGAAGCTTTCTTT. This encodes CASSPNQGLDTEAFF.

The genes are TRBV4-2 and TRBJ2-7, with 7 bases that match TRBD2. Germline CDR1 LGHNA, CDR2 YNFKEQ. There are 15 residues in the CDR3. The V gene end was trimmed by 0 bases and the J gene end by 3 bases; junction bases not matched to a gene: 5. CDR3 amino acids: CASSQERTRLYEQYF. For the CDR3, the DNA is TGTGCCAGCAGCCAAGAGAGGACTAGACTCTACGAGCAGTACTTC.

The rearrangement links TRBV6-4 to TRBJ2-1; 10 positions match TRBD2. The germline V gene has CDR1 MRHNA and CDR2 SNTAGT. Losses at the gene ends were 0 bases for V and 10 bases for J; bases not matched to a gene: 9. The CDR3 runs to 16 residues. The CDR3 sequence: CASSDSWTSGLAEQFF. CDR3 bases: TGTGCCAGCAGTGACTCCTGGACTAGCGGACTCGCGGAGCAGTTCTTC.

There are a few counts of this clonotype. The V gene is TRBV5-1, the J gene TRBJ2-3; D ambiguous. In germline, CDR1 is SGHRS, CDR2 YFSETQ. With 2 bases removed from V and 0 bases from J, the gap between germline ends came to 10 bases. The CDR3 length is 15 residues. CDR3 sequence reads: CASSLFADSTDTQYF. The CDR3 DNA sequence: TGCGCCAGCAGCTTATTTGCGGATAGCACAGATACGCAGTATTTT.

The chain is built from TRBV29-1 and TRBJ2-1; no clear D gene. Trimming shortened V by 3 bases and J by 9 bases, and 9 bases separated the two germline ends. Germline lookup yields CDR1 SQVTM and CDR2 ANQGSEA. This CDR3 is 11 amino acids long. The CDR3 reads CSVDPGVEQFF. CDR3 DNA: TGCAGCGTTGACCCGGGTGTTGAGCAGTTCTTC.

This clonotype showed up many times. V is TRBV20-1 and J is TRBJ2-1; 9 bases map to TRBD1. Germline V gene sequence: CDR1 DFQATT, CDR2 SNEGSKA (reference sequence). The CDR3 is 15 residues long. With V trimmed by 5 bases and J by 5 bases, 10 bases remained unmatched. In DNA form, the CDR3 reads TGCAGTGCTCGATCAGCCGGGACAGGGCACAATGAGCAGTTCTTC. This translates into CSARSAGTGHNEQFF.

V gene TRBV7-9 combines with J gene TRBJ1-6; possible D gene TRBD1, 5 bases. The CDR3 extends over 14 amino acids. Trimming pared 2 bases from V and 7 bases from J, leaving 9 bases between. Germline CDR1 and CDR2: SEHNR and FQNEAQ (reference sequence). The CDR3 reads CASSLQGQNSPLHF. The CDR3 bases are TGTGCCAGCAGCTTACAGGGCCAAAATTCACCCCTCCACTTT. Using reference TRBV7-9 and TRBJ1-6 for the parts outside the CDR3, the full variable domain is DTGVSQNPRHKITKRGQNVTFRCDPISEHNRLYWYRQTLGQGPEFLTYFQNEAQLEKSRLLSDRFSAERPKGSFSTLEIQRTEQGDSAMYLCASSLQGQNSPLHFGNGTRLTVT.

In its sample, this clonotype was seen a few times. The V call is TRBV11-1, the J call TRBJ2-3, with D uncertain. The CDR3 spans 18 residues. V was trimmed by 1 base and J by 0 bases, leaving 17 bases between them. Germline values: CDR1 SGHAT, CDR2 FQDESV (reference sequence). CDR3 nucleotide sequence: TGTGCCAGCAGCTTAGAATCGTGGCAGAGGCCTAGCACAGATACGCAGTATTTT. Amino acid sequence: CASSLESWQRPSTDTQYF.

This clonotype has a handful of counts. The CDR3 here is CASSLVGQGHDEQFF. The CDR3, as DNA: TGCGCCAGCAGCTTAGTTGGACAGGGCCACGATGAGCAGTTCTTC. The chain is built from TRBV5-1 and TRBJ2-1, with 8 bases lining up with TRBD1. Looked up from germline, CDR1 is SGHRS and CDR2 is YFSETQ. This CDR3 has 15 amino acids. After removal of 2 bases from V and 8 bases from J, the junction contained 9 bases not matched to a gene.

This chain links TRBV6-5 with TRBJ2-7; D is undetermined. Germline V lookup: CDR1 MNHEY, CDR2 SVGAGI. This CDR3 is built from 14 residues. V was trimmed by 3 bases and J by 0 bases, leaving 9 bases between them. CDR3 protein: CASSYQSSSYEQYF. The DNA for the CDR3 is TGTGCCAGCAGTTATCAAAGCAGCTCCTACGAGCAGTACTTC.

A remark on this clonotype: The final CDR3 position lacks the conserved phenylalanine or tryptophan, pointing to a likely read error. The rearrangement uses TRBV20-1 and TRBJ2-4, with 7 bases lining up with TRBD1. From germline, CDR1 is DFQATT and CDR2 SNEGSKA (reference sequence). This CDR3 region has 12 residues. V lost 3 bases to trimming and J lost 6 bases; unmatched junction nucleotides: 2. The CDR3 loop reads CSARGDRNIQYS. Here the CDR3 DNA reads TGCAGTGCTAGGGGGGACAGAAACATTCAGTACTCC.

The table lists this clonotype with many counts. The rearrangement joins TRBV4-1 to TRBJ1-5; the D is unclear. In germline, CDR1 is MGHRA, CDR2 YSYEKL. Deletions cut 3 bases from V and 5 bases from J, with 8 bases between. The CDR3 is made up of 13 amino acids. In DNA form, the CDR3 reads TGCGCCAGCAGCCAGGGCCTCGATCAGCCCCAGCATTTT. Translated: CASSQGLDQPQHF.

This chain joins TRBV6-1 and TRBJ1-5, with D perhaps matching TRBD1 (5 bases). Trimming removed 6 bases at V and 1 base at J, with 10 bases between. CDR1 is MNHNS, CDR2 SASEGT, per germline. The CDR3 length is 14 residues. In nucleotides, the CDR3 is TGTGCCAGCAGGCAGGGCGGGAGCAATCAGCCCCAGCATTTT. Translated, it gives CASRQGGSNQPQHF.

This clonotype has more than one count but fewer than ten. The chain has TRBV20-1 and TRBJ2-3; 9 positions match TRBD1. The V gene end was trimmed by 2 bases and the J gene end by 0 bases; junction bases not matched to a gene: 3. CDR3 length: 15 amino acids. Germline V gives CDR1 DFQATT, CDR2 SNEGSKA (reference sequence). Written as DNA, the CDR3 is TGCAGTGCTAGACGGACAGGGGTGAGCACAGATACGCAGTATTTT. It translates to CSARRTGVSTDTQYF.